This T cell receptor beta chain originates from a study of cytomegalovirus exposure and HLA in healthy donors. Overall study context: Approximately 200 million T cells yielded under 130 million unique TCR beta sequences in earlier analysis.

About this clone itself: Its antigen remains unidentified.

Study-wide results and limits: Upon later analysis, TCR association rates were observed to vary by HLA locus, being highest for DRB1 and lowest for HLA-C. Associated with HLA alleles at 0.05 false discovery rate in a later analysis were about 17,000 TCR beta sequences.

The germline CDR1 and CDR2 sequences are LNHDA and SQIVND (reference sequence). The CDR3 loop spans 15 amino acids. The V gene lost 7 bases and the J gene lost 1 base, with 13 bases spanning the gap. PCR employed 60 Vbeta and 13 Jbeta primers. Data came from immunoSEQ multiplex PCR; TCRdb stores just in-frame clones and leaves some out. The table has around 110,000 clones, around 69% seen once. The TCR comes from a woman between 40 and 55 years old in good health and CMV-seropositive. The chain is built from TRBV19 and TRBJ1-4, with D possibly matching TRBD1 (5 bases). Specimen: PBMCs. The CDR3 nucleotides are TGTGCCAGTAAAGAGACAGATGAAACTAATGAAAAACTGTTTTTT. It yields the protein CASKETDETNEKLFF.